The present entry profiles one T cell receptor (beta chain) with its context. CDR1 and CDR2 from the germline V gene are SGDLS and YYNGEE. The CDR3 consists of 15 residues. For each CDR3 protein, TCRdb gives one entry from its re-call of the 5' RACE reads, without DNA. Its listing shows 150,000 to 180,000 distinct CDR3 sequences. These data originate in a study of T cells expressing NK-cell markers. The receptor was derived from a woman between 45 and 65 years old in good health. What was sequenced was blood T cells: a sorted CD56 or NKG2C T cell subset, CD4+ or CD8+ T cells, or bulk PBMC T cells (not recorded which). The chain is built from TRBV9 and TRBJ2-3; TCRdb's D gene call, TRBD1, goes unchecked for lack of DNA. This CDR3 is CASRRPAEGTDTQYF.